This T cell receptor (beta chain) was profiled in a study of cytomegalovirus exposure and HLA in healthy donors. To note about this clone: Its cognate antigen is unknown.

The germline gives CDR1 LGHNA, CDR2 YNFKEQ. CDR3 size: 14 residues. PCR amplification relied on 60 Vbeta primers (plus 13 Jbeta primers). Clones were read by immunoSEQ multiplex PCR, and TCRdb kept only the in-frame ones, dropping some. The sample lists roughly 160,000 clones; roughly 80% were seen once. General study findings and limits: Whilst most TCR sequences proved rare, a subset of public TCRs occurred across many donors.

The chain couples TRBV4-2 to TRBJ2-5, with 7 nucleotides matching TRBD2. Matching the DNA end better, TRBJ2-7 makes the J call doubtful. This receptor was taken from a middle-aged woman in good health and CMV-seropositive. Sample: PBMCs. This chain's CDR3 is CASSPGTTSYEQYF. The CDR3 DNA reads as TGTGCCAGCAGCCCAGGGACTACCTCCTACGAGCAGTACTTC.